This T cell receptor beta chain was recorded in a study of shared clonotypes between healthy human individuals. General study points: It was anticipated that sequencing depth would influence how many clonotypes donors shared.

In the authors' workflow: From ImmunoSEQ came sequences covering only the junction and carrying no quality scores, so filtering differed. TCRdb keeps only in-frame clones here, not all; method: immunoSEQ multiplex PCR. The V and J calls and the clone size are those of that table, but D and trimming were determined from the DNA. The table has around 640,000 clones, approximately 96% seen once; the top ten hold about 0.11%. Terminally differentiated effector memory CD45RA+ cells were excluded by CCR7 positive selection of CD45RO-negative cells. The V end lost 4 bases, the J end lost 2 bases, and 11 bases lay between the germline ends. There are 14 residues in the CDR3. CDR1 SGHTS and CDR2 YDEGEE come from the germline V gene. A word on this clone: Antigen: not known.

This sequence originates from a woman under 40 in good health. The V and J genes are TRBV5-8 and TRBJ2-3; no definite D call. Sequenced input: naive CD8+ T cells sorted from blood. DNA for the CDR3: TGTGCCAGCAGCCTACAGAGTTTCACAGATACGCAGTATTTT. Translated, it gives CASSLQSFTDTQYF. Together with reference TRBV5-8 and TRBJ2-3, the CDR3 gives the full variable domain: EAGVTQSPTHLIKTRGQQATLRCSPISGHTSVYWYQQALGLGLQFLLWYDEGEERNRGNFPPRFSGRQFPNYSSELNVNALELEDSALYLCASSLQSFTDTQYFGPGTRLTVL.